This is a list of T cell receptor beta chains from one sample in a study of tumor-infiltrating lymphocytes in primary liver carcinoma. MiXCR was run by TCRdb on the multiplex PCR reads, yielding one entry per CDR3 protein. The sample gives a few hundred thousand distinct CDR3 sequences, around three fifths of which show up once; approximately 17% is in the top ten. The sample consisted of peripheral blood. These receptors were obtained from a woman aged 30 to 39 with primary liver carcinoma and hepatitis B virus infection. Both conserved end residues are part of each CDR3.

len	v_gene	CDR3aa
15	TRBV5-1	CASSLVRGFNSEAFF
11	TRBV29-1	CSARVPYEQYF
15	TRBV11-2	CASRRVSGRGYEQYF
14	TRBV28	CASTPSDRVNGYTF
14	TRBV6-5	CASRTGTGQEAQYF
14	TRBV6-1	CASSVLDTYYEQYF
15	TRBV7-9	CASSSNRDRDEKLFF
13	TRBV11-2	CVSSLEAGNEQFF
17	TRBV6-1	CASSAPPRIGAQETLYF
15	TRBV11-2	CASSSHELVGDTQYF
23	TRBV4-2	CASSNTYNNLLRVGHTPFYEQYF
15	TRBV11-2	CASCPRLADEETQYF
16	TRBV6-5	CASSSVSGGNRETQYF
16	TRBV6-1	CASSTSYGLADNEQFF
11	TRBV6-1	CASSGTETQYF
17	TRBV13	CASSAHGRGRTRETQYF
15	TRBV28	CVSSLSPGGENEQYF
15	TRBV11-2	CASSSGGAITGELFF
16	TRBV4-2	CASSPGAGGQLDEQFF
16	TRBV5-6	CASRYSTGMGTGELFF
15	TRBV6-2/TRBV6-3	CASSKLAGGTDAQYF
15	TRBV6-6	CASSYSGLGNIEAFF
14	TRBV11-3	CASSPRGQYYEQYF
13	TRBV7-9	CASSLAAGETQYF
16	TRBV11-2	CASSLGWGGSYNEQFF
13	TRBV6-6	CASSSASGSEQFF
14	TRBV11-2	CASSLRTTINEKFF
14	TRBV6-5	CASNRQGNNSPLHF
14	TRBV4-3	CASRHTELVNGQFF
14	TRBV19	CASSKRTGNTEAFF
16	TRBV12-3/TRBV12-4	CASSPGQTFTNEKLFF
16	TRBV6-1	CASSRLTGTSKETQYF
16	TRBV6-6	CASSYNSGRAQNEQFF
11	TRBV29-1	CSVSGTGELFF
15	TRBV20-1	CSARGPGLGFWELFF
11	TRBV11-3	CASSSPSEQYF
15	TRBV6-1	CASPRGQKNTGELFF